The T cell receptor (beta chain) under discussion was sequenced for a study of T cell changes during pregnancy in multiple sclerosis. The repertoire was sequenced with immunoSEQ multiplex PCR; TCRdb's copy has only in-frame clones and lacks some. The table includes tens of thousands of clones, 85% to 95% detected once. J lost 2 bases, V lost 9 bases, and 4 bases had no gene match. The CDR3 totals 13 residues. The V gene is TRBV23-1, the J gene TRBJ1-1; 9 bases agree with TRBD1. TRBV23-1 is recorded as an ORF, its role being uncertain. The sample was peripheral blood, taken in the third trimester of pregnancy. The receptor comes from a female donor with multiple sclerosis, enrolled in a pregnancy study. The chain's CDR3 is CARQGAGNTEAFF. CDR3 bases: TGCGCCAGACAGGGGGCGGGTAACACTGAAGCTTTCTTT.